This T cell receptor beta chain was captured in a study of blood T cell repertoires in COVID-19 (dated by TCRdb to about 2020). Notes on the research overall: Collaborator samples came from the United States, Italy and Spain and covered acute and convalescent phases of COVID-19. The material from the prospective study consisted of cDNA or gDNA derived from T cells, B-cell-depleted T cells, or PBMCs. Subjects who had been exposed to COVID-19, were actively infected with it, or had recovered from it provided the deeply sampled blood TCRbeta repertoires that made up the dataset. The repertoires were released in a freely available public database intended as a resource for research on the immune response to SARS-CoV-2. Samples were obtained from the ongoing ImmuneRACE study (first 160 participants) and from 1,254 subjects provided by 6 global collaborators. A de-identified subject ID, COVID-19 status, age in years and sex were almost always included in the sample metadata. Where available, HLA class I and class II types were obtained from metadata supplied by the sample provider rather than from assay-based typing. The study at large found these results: The quantity of clinical and demographic metadata differed by source and by participant and was supplied without curation.

The immunoSEQ Assay, a bias-controlled multiplex PCR, was used to amplify TCRbeta CDR3 regions from genomic DNA. Per the original workflow: Within the assay, amplification of reference gene primers was used to estimate how many nucleated cells each sample contained. Sequence reads were collapsed and filtered to measure the absolute abundance of every unique TCRbeta CDR3 rearrangement. For each sample, productive Simpson clonality was calculated as the square root of Simpson's diversity index over productive rearrangements. TCRdb re-hosts the immuneACCESS table, in-frame sequences only. Its copies lack some clones; in the studies checked, an unresolved V gene accounts for under half of them, and the cause for the rest is not known. Clonal size and the V and J genes are those of that table, whereas D and trimming came from the DNA. This sample lists some 150,000 clones; approximately 83% were detected once. The top ten clones comprise roughly 1.5% of the sample.

Turning to this clone: Which antigen it targets is not known. Nothing much larger sits one base from this clone, and base qualities are not available.

Each collaborating institution followed its own protocols to collect whole blood in K2EDTA tubes. Collaborator samples were shipped for TCRbeta analysis as frozen whole blood, isolated PBMCs, or DNA extracted from either sample type. Trimming leaves V shorter by 7 bases and J shorter by 4 bases, with the junction holding 8 bases beyond the gene matches. The CDR3 covers 15 residues, taking in both the cysteine and the phenylalanine. Only CDR3 DNA is held: 45 bases, read in frame from base 1. According to the germline V gene (reference sequence), CDR1 reads LNHDA and CDR2 reads SQIVND. Recombination connected TRBV19 to TRBJ1-5, with 9 central nucleotides matching TRBD1. The TCR was taken from a human donor in a cohort sampled during active COVID-19. Sequencing was carried out using peripheral blood. Here the CDR3 is given as CASILGTGRNQPQHF. The nucleotide sequence is given as TGTGCCAGTATCCTAGGGACAGGGCGAAATCAGCCCCAGCATTTT.